This T cell receptor beta chain was recorded in a study of shared clonotypes between healthy human individuals. Study-level background: For every donor, three CD4 naive, three CD4 memory, two CD8 naive and one CD8 memory plates were used.

V was cut by 1 base and J by 0 bases, with 8 bases left in between. There are 15 residues in the CDR3. Germline CDR1 is SGHAT and CDR2 is FQNNGV. As defined, naive CD8 cells were CD45RO-negative and positively selected for CCR7, with terminally differentiated effector memory CD45RA+ cells excluded. HIV-negative, healthy adults without recent acute infections or vaccinations were the donors. The method was immunoSEQ multiplex PCR; TCRdb's version includes in-frame clones alone and lacks a portion of them. The sample contains about 750,000 clones, roughly 92% of which appear only once. The chain recombines TRBV11-2 with TRBJ2-3; D gene unclear. The sample comprised naive CD8+ T cells sorted from blood. This clonotype originated in a man younger than 45 in good health. This chain's CDR3 is CASSLVLGSTDTQYF. The CDR3 nucleotides are TGTGCCAGCAGCTTAGTGTTGGGAAGCACAGATACGCAGTATTTT. Full variable domain (rest looked up from reference TRBV11-2 and TRBJ2-3): EAGVAQSPRYKIIEKRQSVAFWCNPISGHATLYWYQQILGQGPKLLIQFQNNGVVDDSQLPKDRFSAERLKGVDSTLKIQPAKLEDSAVYLCASSLVLGSTDTQYFGPGTRLTVL.